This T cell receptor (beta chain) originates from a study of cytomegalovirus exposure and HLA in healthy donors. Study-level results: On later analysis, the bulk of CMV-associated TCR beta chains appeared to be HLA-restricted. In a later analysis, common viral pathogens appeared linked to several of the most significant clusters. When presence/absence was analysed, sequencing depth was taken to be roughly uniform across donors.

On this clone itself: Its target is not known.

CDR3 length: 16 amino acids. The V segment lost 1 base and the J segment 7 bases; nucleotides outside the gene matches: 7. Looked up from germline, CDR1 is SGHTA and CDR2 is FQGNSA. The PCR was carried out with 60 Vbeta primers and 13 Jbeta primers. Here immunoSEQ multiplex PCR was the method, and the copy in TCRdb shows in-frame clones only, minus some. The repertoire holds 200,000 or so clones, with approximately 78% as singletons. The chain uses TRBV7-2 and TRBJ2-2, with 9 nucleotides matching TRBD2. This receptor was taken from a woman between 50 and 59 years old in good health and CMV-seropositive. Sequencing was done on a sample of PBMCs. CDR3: CASSLGGGRAVGELFF. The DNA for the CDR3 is TGTGCCAGCAGCTTAGGTGGCGGGAGGGCTGTCGGGGAGCTGTTTTTT.